The TCR beta chain described here comes from a study of early T cells in non-severe SARS-CoV-2 infection. One entry per CDR3 protein, called by TCRdb with MiXCR from the 5' RACE reads. The sample contains roughly 40,000 distinct CDR3 sequences, 6% to 7.5% of which appear only once. The clonotype originates from an adult who was a healthcare worker with PCR-confirmed SARS-CoV-2 infection or an uninfected control (not recorded which). The sequenced sample was whole blood.

CDR3 in DNA: TGCAGTGCTAGAGATTCTAGCGGGGCCACAGATACGCAGTATTTT. It translates to CSARDSSGATDTQYF. The chain joins TRBV20-1 to TRBJ2-3; 9 nucleotides align to TRBD2. Germline V gene sequence: CDR1 DFQATT, CDR2 SNEGSKA (reference sequence). The CDR3 covers 15 residues. The J segment lost 2 bases and the V segment lost 0 bases, leaving 3 bases of the junction unmatched.